The source of this TCR beta chain is a study of blood T cell repertoires in COVID-19. Study-level information: Sample material is recorded as cDNA or gDNA derived from T cells, B-cell-depleted T cells, or PBMCs.

Repertoires were generated with immunoSEQ multiplex PCR, while TCRdb's copy carries only in-frame clones and drops some. Of more than 100,000 clones listed, about four fifths are singletons. In germline, CDR1 is SGHVS, CDR2 FQNEAQ. There are 15 residues in the CDR3. V was cut by 4 bases and J by 5 bases, with 17 bases left in between. This clonotype originated in a woman younger than 45 who had recovered from COVID-19. The chain is built from TRBV7-8 and TRBJ1-1; a possible D gene is TRBD1 (6 bases). Sequenced material: peripheral blood. This chain's CDR3 is CASSSTQGLWTEAFF. The CDR3 DNA reads as TGTGCCAGCAGCTCAACACAGGGTTTATGGACTGAAGCTTTCTTT.